What follows are 20 T cell receptor beta chains derived from one specimen sequenced in a study of blood T cell repertoires in COVID-19 (dated by TCRdb to about 2020). Receptor amplification or capture employed the immunoSEQ multiplex PCR assay. The source is immuneACCESS, and TCRdb retained only in-frame sequences with V and J called. Part of the clones is not carried over; for the studies checked, unresolved V genes explain less than half of this, and the remainder is unexplained. The sample has about 220,000 clones on record, 80% to 90% of them singletons. Roughly 3.7% of the sample is in the top ten clones. The sequencing input was PBMCs or T cells enriched from blood (not recorded which). The receptors originated from a woman aged 18-29 years in a cohort exposed to, infected with or recovered from COVID-19 (not recorded which).

The rearrangement uses TRBV28 and TRBJ1-2; D possibly corresponds to TRBD1 (6 bases). CDR3 length: 15 amino acids. From germline, CDR1 is MDHEN and CDR2 SYDVKM. Trimming removed 4 bases from V and 4 bases from J, with 16 bases in between. The CDR3 DNA sequence: TGTGCCAGCAGTTCGGCCACAGGACAGCTCTATGGCTACACCTTC. Translated, it gives CASSSATGQLYGYTF.

The chain links TRBV7-9 to TRBJ2-3; TRBD1 matches 7 bases. J gave up 6 bases and V 6 bases, and 12 bases lay outside the gene matches. Germline V gene sequence: CDR1 SEHNR, CDR2 FQNEAQ (reference sequence). This CDR3 region has 15 residues. CDR3 sequence (DNA): TGTGCCAGCAGTTTCTTTGGGACAGCCTTGGATACGCAGTATTTT. This sequence encodes CASSFFGTALDTQYF. Full variable domain (outside the CDR3, taken from reference TRBV7-9 and TRBJ2-3): DTGVSQNPRHKITKRGQNVTFRCDPISEHNRLYWYRQTLGQGPEFLTYFQNEAQLEKSRLLSDRFSAERPKGSFSTLEIQRTEQGDSAMYLCASSFFGTALDTQYFGPGTRLTVL.

CDR3 nucleotide sequence: TGCGCCAGCAGCCCCCGACTACACAATGAGCAGTTCTTC. It specifies CASSPRLHNEQFF. The V call is TRBV4-1, the J call TRBJ2-1; D is perhaps TRBD2 (5 bases). V shed 4 bases and J shed 5 bases, with 9 bases lying between them. There are 13 residues in the CDR3. Looked up from germline, CDR1 is MGHRA and CDR2 is YSYEKL.

The table lists this clone with a count of one. This chain uses TRBV6-2 or TRBV6-3 with TRBJ1-1, with 7 positions matching TRBD1. Germline V CDR1 and CDR2: MNHEY, SVGEGT. Trimming removed 7 bases from V and 11 bases from J; junction bases left unmatched: 13. The CDR3 runs to 13 residues. The CDR3 reads CASTPPGAGGAFF. Here the CDR3 DNA reads TGTGCCAGCACCCCCCCAGGGGCAGGGGGTGCTTTCTTT.

The chain is built from TRBV3-1 (or the pseudogene TRBV3-2) and TRBJ1-6, with D possibly TRBD1 on 6 matching bases. This CDR3 has 15 residues. Germline CDR1 reads LGHDT; CDR2 reads YNNKEL (reference sequence). Trimming removed 8 bases at V and 7 bases at J, with 18 bases between. CDR3: CASHIGGEWNSPLHF. Here the CDR3 DNA reads TGTGCCAGCCATATTGGGGGCGAGTGGAATTCACCCCTCCACTTT.

This chain connects TRBV27 to TRBJ1-4, with D possibly matching TRBD1 (5 bases). CDR3 length: 14 amino acids. V was shortened by 8 bases and J by 8 bases, with 18 bases between the two germline ends. Germline V gives CDR1 MNHEY, CDR2 SMNVEV (reference sequence). CDR3 amino acids: CASSLGSREEKLFF. The CDR3 DNA reads as TGTGCCAGCTCCCTGGGATCCAGGGAAGAAAAACTGTTTTTT.

The V call is TRBV18, the J call TRBJ1-6, with D unclear. Trimming took 3 bases from V and 4 from J, leaving 10 bases between them. CDR1 is KGHSH and CDR2 is LQKENI in the germline V gene. This CDR3 has 15 amino acids. CDR3 in amino acids: CASSPRDNYNSPLHF. The CDR3 nucleotides read TGTGCCAGCTCACCCCGCGACAATTATAATTCACCCCTCCACTTT.

The rearrangement uses TRBV24-1 and TRBJ2-2; the D gene is possibly TRBD2 (6 bases). Deletions cut 7 bases from V and 8 bases from J, with 16 bases between. The germline V gene encodes CDR1 KGHDR and CDR2 SFDVKD. The CDR3 runs to 14 residues. DNA for the CDR3: TGTGCCACCAGGGCCGTGGGGGGAGTAGGGGAGCTGTTTTTT. Translating gives CATRAVGGVGELFF.

V usage is TRBV10-3 and J usage is TRBJ1-2, with 7 bases lining up with TRBD1. J was trimmed by 4 bases and V by 3 bases; bases with no gene match: 8. This CDR3 contains 15 residues. The V gene's germline CDR1 is ENHRY and CDR2 SYGVKD. CDR3 in amino acids: CAISDPGRDSYGYTF. The DNA of the CDR3 is TGTGCCATCAGTGACCCGGGCAGGGACAGCTATGGCTACACCTTC.

Notes on this clone: The germline gene is not matched at one end of the junction; a read error may be the cause. J is TRBJ2-7 and V is TRBV12-3 or TRBV12-4; 11 bases match TRBD2. This CDR3 spans 13 amino acids. The CDR3 DNA reads TGTGCCAGCAGTCTAGCGGGGGGATTTGAGCAGTACTTC. Its translation: CASSLAGGFEQYF.

V gene TRBV19 combines with J gene TRBJ1-3; D not certain. V shed 1 base and J shed 4 bases, with 11 bases lying between them. The V gene's germline CDR1 is LNHDA and CDR2 SQIVND (reference sequence). CDR3 length: 15 amino acids. CDR3 nucleotide sequence: TGTGCCAGTAGTATAGGCTACTCCGAGGGAAACACCATATATTTT. This codes for CASSIGYSEGNTIYF.

The chain uses TRBV5-1 and TRBJ1-1; the D gene is possibly TRBD1 (6 bases). V lost 2 bases and J 4 bases, leaving 15 bases between the germline ends. This CDR3 contains 15 residues. Germline loops: CDR1 SGHRS, CDR2 YFSETQ. This CDR3 is CASSFAGDRPTEAFF. The CDR3 region has the DNA TGCGCCAGCAGCTTCGCAGGGGATCGGCCCACTGAAGCTTTCTTT.

The rearrangement links TRBV6-5 to TRBJ1-2, with TRBD1 matching over 9 bases. The CDR3 length is 14 residues. The germline gives CDR1 MNHEY, CDR2 SVGAGI. After removal of 4 bases from V and 8 bases from J, the junction contained 8 bases not matched to a gene. CDR3 DNA: TGTGCCAGCAGTTCCTCCGGGACAGGGCAAGGCTACACCTTC. It is translated as CASSSSGTGQGYTF.

The rearrangement joins TRBV10-1 to TRBJ2-7; 7 nucleotides align to TRBD1. Germline V gives CDR1 WNHNN, CDR2 SYGVQD (reference sequence). The CDR3 loop spans 12 amino acids. V shed 5 bases, J shed 4 bases, and the junction held 2 bases outside the gene matches. This CDR3 is CASSKTGYEQYF. The CDR3 DNA sequence: TGCGCCAGCAGTAAGACAGGGTACGAGCAGTACTTC.

The CDR3 region has the DNA TGTGCCAGCAGCTTTCCGACAGGGGATATCACAGATACGCAGTATTTT. Protein sequence: CASSFPTGDITDTQYF. This chain joins TRBV13 and TRBJ2-3; 8 nucleotides line up with TRBD1. The CDR3 is 16 residues long. Unmatched junction bases numbered 7, after V lost 3 bases and J lost 2 bases. Per germline, CDR1 PRHDT and CDR2 FYEKMQ (reference sequence).

The CDR3 nucleotides read TGTGCCAGCAGCACAGGGGGGTCAGATGAAAAACTGTTTTTT. It is translated as CASSTGGSDEKLFF. The chain uses TRBV28 and TRBJ1-4; 8 positions match TRBD1. Germline V lookup: CDR1 MDHEN, CDR2 SYDVKM. V lost 6 bases to trimming and J lost 6 bases; unmatched junction nucleotides: 6. This CDR3 contains 14 residues.

The genes are TRBV28 and TRBJ2-7, with D tentatively TRBD1 (5 bases). Trimming removed 10 bases from V and 4 bases from J, with 11 bases in between. CDR1 is MDHEN, CDR2 SYDVKM, per germline. The CDR3 contains 11 residues. The CDR3 loop reads CATRGYYEQYF. The CDR3 DNA reads TGTGCCACAAGGGGTTATTACGAGCAGTACTTC. The full variable domain, its missing parts supplied by reference TRBV28 and TRBJ2-7, is DVKVTQSSRYLVKRTGEKVFLECVQDMDHENMFWYRQDPGLGLRLIYFSYDVKMKEKGDIPEGYSVSREKKERFSLILESASTNQTSMYLCATRGYYEQYFGPGTRLTVT.

This chain connects TRBV11-2 to TRBJ1-1; D perhaps matches TRBD1 (6 bases). This CDR3 spans 14 amino acids. Per germline, CDR1 SGHAT and CDR2 FQNNGV. V was shortened by 7 bases and J by 2 bases, with 14 bases between the two germline ends. Here the CDR3 reads CASNTGNFNTEAFF. The CDR3, as DNA: TGTGCCAGCAATACAGGGAACTTCAACACTGAAGCTTTCTTT.

This clone was observed a handful of times. The chain recombines TRBV18 with TRBJ1-2; 10 nucleotides agree with TRBD1. CDR3 length equals 17 residues. Germline CDR1 reads KGHSH; CDR2 reads LQKENI. V trimming: 3 bases; J trimming: 6 bases; junction bases outside the gene matches: 13. In nucleotides, the CDR3 is TGTGCCAGCTCACCTAACCCGGGACAGGGGTGGGAGAATGGCTACACCTTC. Encoded protein: CASSPNPGQGWENGYTF.

The rearrangement links TRBV2 to TRBJ2-6; no clear D gene. Trimming took 3 bases from V and 0 from J, leaving 9 bases between them. Germline loops: CDR1 SNHLY, CDR2 FYNNEI. The CDR3 covers 16 residues. The CDR3 nucleotides read TGTGCCAGCAGTGAGTGGTCAGGCTCTGGGGCCAACGTCCTGACTTTC. This codes for CASSEWSGSGANVLTF.